This TCR beta chain stems from a study of T cells after yellow fever vaccination. TCRdb redid the calling of the 5' RACE reads with MiXCR, one entry per CDR3 protein. The repertoire includes around 100,000 distinct CDR3 sequences, approximately 8.4% of them detected once, and about 25% sits in the top ten. This clonotype was seen at least ten times. This sample comprised CD8+ T cells sorted from PBMCs, obtained 45 days after the yellow fever booster vaccination. This clonotype was obtained from a man aged 25 to 40 who received the YFV17D yellow fever vaccine.

The CDR3 is CASSSGILAGGTDTQYF. The CDR3 region has the DNA TGTGCCAGCAGCTCAGGAATACTAGCGGGGGGGACAGATACGCAGTATTTT. The V and J genes are TRBV11-2 and TRBJ2-3; 13 nucleotides align to TRBD2. This CDR3 has 17 amino acids. V lost 4 bases, J lost 3 bases, and 7 bases stayed unmatched. Germline V gene sequence: CDR1 SGHAT, CDR2 FQNNGV. Complete variable domain (other parts from reference TRBV11-2 and TRBJ2-3): EAGVAQSPRYKIIEKRQSVAFWCNPISGHATLYWYQQILGQGPKLLIQFQNNGVVDDSQLPKDRFSAERLKGVDSTLKIQPAKLEDSAVYLCASSSGILAGGTDTQYFGPGTRLTVL.